The subject of this entry is one T cell receptor (beta chain). Its antigen is undetermined. This sample is part of a study of vaccination and CD4 T cells after COVID-19. General study points: Convalescent patients' vaccine-specific clones were spike mono-reactive in 304 of 307 cases.

V dropped 1 base and J dropped 0 bases, with 19 bases sitting between them. The CDR3 extends over 18 amino acids. Per germline, CDR1 SQVTM and CDR2 ANQGSEA. Treatment indicated: approximately nine-day PBMC culture with coronavirus spike peptide pools or control peptides (ViraFEST assay). Once obtained from cultured CD4+ T cells, the DNA was sequenced using the Oncomine TCR Beta short-read assay. MiXCR, run by TCRdb on the PCR reads, gives a single entry per CDR3 protein. The sample includes 12,000 or so distinct CDR3 sequences, 45% to 60% of them seen just once. The rearrangement joins TRBV29-1 to TRBJ2-1; D is possibly TRBD1 (6 bases). Specimen: CD4+ T cells from blood, cultured in vitro. This clonotype was obtained from a human donor who had recovered from COVID-19. This CDR3 reads CSVEASRGSLSSYNEQFF. In nucleotides, the CDR3 is TGCAGCGTTGAAGCCTCCAGGGGAAGTTTGAGCTCCTACAATGAGCAGTTCTTC.